The sequence of this T cell receptor (beta chain) was determined in a study of beta chain features in type 1 diabetes. As to this clone: As yet, its antigen is unknown.

The CDR3 sequence is 12 residues long. V lost 6 bases, J lost 5 bases, and 10 bases lay in between. Per germline, CDR1 MDHEN and CDR2 SYDVKM. Study-wide points: Shorter TCRB CDR3s, moderately but significantly so, were found in Type 1 diabetes patients in all four CD4+ subsets.

Sort purity for all populations was recorded as exceeding 98%. Expressed TCRB transcripts were sequenced after all isolated RNA was converted to cDNA. Method: immunoSEQ multiplex PCR; TCRdb's copy keeps in-frame clones and lacks some. The sample holds approximately 730,000 clones, around an eighth seen once. This TCR derives from a man between 18 and 35 years old with type 1 diabetes. V and J are TRBV28 and TRBJ1-1; D is undetermined. Source material: naive CD4+ T cells from blood. The CDR3 is CASSLMHTEAFF. The CDR3 DNA reads as TGTGCCAGCAGCCTTATGCATACTGAAGCTTTCTTT.